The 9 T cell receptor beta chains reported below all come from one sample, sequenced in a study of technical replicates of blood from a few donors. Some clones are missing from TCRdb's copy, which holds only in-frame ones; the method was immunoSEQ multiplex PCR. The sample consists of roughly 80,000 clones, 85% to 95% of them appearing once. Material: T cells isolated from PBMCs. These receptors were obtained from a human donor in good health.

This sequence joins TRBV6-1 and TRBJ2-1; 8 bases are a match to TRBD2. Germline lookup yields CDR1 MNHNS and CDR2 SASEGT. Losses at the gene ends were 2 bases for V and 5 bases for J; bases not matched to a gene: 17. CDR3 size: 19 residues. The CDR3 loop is CASSEKGRRLAKGHNEQFF. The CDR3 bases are TGTGCCAGCAGTGAAAAAGGGCGGAGACTAGCGAAAGGGCACAATGAGCAGTTCTTC.

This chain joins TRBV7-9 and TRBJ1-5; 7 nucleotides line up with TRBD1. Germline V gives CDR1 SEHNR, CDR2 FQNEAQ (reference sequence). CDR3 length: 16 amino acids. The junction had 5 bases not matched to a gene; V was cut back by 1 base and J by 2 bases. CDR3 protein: CASSLETGSRNQPQHF. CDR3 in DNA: TGTGCCAGCAGCTTAGAGACAGGGTCCCGCAATCAGCCCCAGCATTTT.

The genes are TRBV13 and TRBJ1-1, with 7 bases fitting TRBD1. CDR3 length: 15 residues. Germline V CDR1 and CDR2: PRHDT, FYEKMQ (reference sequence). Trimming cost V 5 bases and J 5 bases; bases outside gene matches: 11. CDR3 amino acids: CASSLTRTGQTEAFF. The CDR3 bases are TGTGCCAGCAGCCTGACAAGGACAGGCCAAACTGAAGCTTTCTTT.

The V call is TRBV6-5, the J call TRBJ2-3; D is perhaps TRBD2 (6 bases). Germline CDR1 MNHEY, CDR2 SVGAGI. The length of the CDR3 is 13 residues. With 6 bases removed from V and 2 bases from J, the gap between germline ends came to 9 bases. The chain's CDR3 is CASSRTTTDTQYF. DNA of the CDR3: TGTGCCAGCAGCCGGACTACCACAGATACGCAGTATTTT.

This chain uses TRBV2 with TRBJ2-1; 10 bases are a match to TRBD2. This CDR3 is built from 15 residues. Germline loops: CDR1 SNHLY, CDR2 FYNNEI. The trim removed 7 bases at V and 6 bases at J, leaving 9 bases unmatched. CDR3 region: CASTSGRTTSNEQFF. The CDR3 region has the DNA TGTGCCAGCACTAGCGGGAGAACTACAAGCAATGAGCAGTTCTTC. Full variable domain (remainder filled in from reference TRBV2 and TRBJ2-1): EPEVTQTPSHQVTQMGQEVILRCVPISNHLYFYWYRQILGQKVEFLVSFYNNEISEKSEIFDDQFSVERPDGSNFTLKIRSTKLEDSAMYFCASTSGRTTSNEQFFGPGTRLTVL.

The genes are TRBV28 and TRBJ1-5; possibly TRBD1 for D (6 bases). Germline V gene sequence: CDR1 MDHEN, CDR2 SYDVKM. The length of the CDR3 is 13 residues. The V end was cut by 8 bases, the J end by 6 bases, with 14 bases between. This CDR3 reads CASDWGRSQPQHF. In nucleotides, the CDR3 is TGTGCCAGCGACTGGGGGCGAAGTCAGCCCCAGCATTTT.

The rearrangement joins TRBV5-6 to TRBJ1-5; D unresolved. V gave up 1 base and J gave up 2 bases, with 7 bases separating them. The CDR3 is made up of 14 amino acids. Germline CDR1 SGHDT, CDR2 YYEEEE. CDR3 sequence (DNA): TGTGCCAGCAGCTTGACAAGTGGCAATCAGCCCCAGCATTTT. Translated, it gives CASSLTSGNQPQHF. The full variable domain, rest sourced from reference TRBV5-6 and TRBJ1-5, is DAGVTQSPTHLIKTRGQQVTLRCSPKSGHDTVSWYQQALGQGPQFIFQYYEEEERQRGNFPDRFSGHQFPNYSSELNVNALLLGDSALYLCASSLTSGNQPQHFGDGTRLSIL.

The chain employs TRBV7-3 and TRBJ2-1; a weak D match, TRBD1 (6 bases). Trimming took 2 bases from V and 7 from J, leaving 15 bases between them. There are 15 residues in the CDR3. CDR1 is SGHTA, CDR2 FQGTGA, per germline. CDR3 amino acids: CASSLRPGVGNEQFF. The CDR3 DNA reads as TGTGCCAGCAGCTTACGGCCAGGGGTAGGGAATGAGCAGTTCTTC.

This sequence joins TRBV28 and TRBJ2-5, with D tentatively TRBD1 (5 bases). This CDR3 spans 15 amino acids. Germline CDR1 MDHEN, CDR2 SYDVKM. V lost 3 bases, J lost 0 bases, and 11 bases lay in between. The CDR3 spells CASSFLRGYQETQYF. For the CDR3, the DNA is TGTGCCAGCAGTTTCTTAAGGGGATACCAAGAGACCCAGTACTTC. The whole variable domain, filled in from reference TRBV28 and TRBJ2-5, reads DVKVTQSSRYLVKRTGEKVFLECVQDMDHENMFWYRQDPGLGLRLIYFSYDVKMKEKGDIPEGYSVSREKKERFSLILESASTNQTSMYLCASSFLRGYQETQYFGPGTRLLVL.